What follows is one TCR beta chain and its context. Its antigen is currently unknown. The CDR3 is 14 amino acids. The V and J ends lost 4 bases and 0 bases respectively, with 7 bases between them. Germline V gives CDR1 MNHEY, CDR2 SMNVEV (reference sequence). This entry is derived from a study of beta chain features in type 1 diabetes. Notes on the study in general: Any HLA effect on TCRB rearrangement was left unresolved by small sub-analyses. TCRB CDR3 length was moderately but significantly reduced in all four CD4+ subsets of Type 1 diabetes patients. Healthy donors had naive, central memory and Treg TCRB repertoires that appeared less similar than those seen among patients.

Every bit of the isolated RNA underwent reverse transcription, so sequencing read expressed TCRB transcripts. The data were produced by immunoSEQ multiplex PCR, yet TCRdb's version contains in-frame clones alone and is incomplete. The repertoire has hundreds of thousands of clones, about a sixth of them found once; the top ten carry under 0.095%. Purity above 95% was achieved in all sorted populations. V is TRBV27 and J is TRBJ1-5; D not certain. The receptor comes from a man aged 18 to 30 in good health. The specimen sequenced was naive CD4+ T cells from blood. CDR3 DNA sequence: TGTGCCAGCAGTTACAAAGATAGCAATCAGCCCCAGCATTTT. This encodes CASSYKDSNQPQHF.